These T cell receptor beta chains were read from a single sample in a study of cytomegalovirus exposure and HLA in healthy donors. Here immunoSEQ multiplex PCR was the method, and the copy in TCRdb shows in-frame clones only, minus some. Of about 130,000 clones in the sample, roughly 80% were seen once. Material: PBMCs. These receptor sequences come from a girl aged 2-10 years in good health and CMV-seronegative. Both conserved end residues are part of each CDR3. D genes are given only for firm matches. The size of a clone is reported for some rows only, either as once, few or many, or as a class for expanded clones.

v_gene	d_gene	j_gene	abundance	CDR3nt	CDR3aa
TRBV19	NA	TRBJ2-7	NA	TGTGCCAGGGGGGGGCGGATCCACGAGCAGTACTTC	CARGGRIHEQYF
TRBV4-2	TRBD1	TRBJ1-2	NA	TGTGCCAGCAGCCAAGCCCCGGGACAGGCCTCCTATGGCTACACCTTC	CASSQAPGQASYGYTF
TRBV4-1	NA	TRBJ2-3	NA	TGCGCCAGCAGCCAACGACAGCGAAATACGCAGTATTTT	CASSQRQRNTQYF
TRBV7-2	NA	TRBJ1-2	NA	TGTGCCAGCAGCCCCCAGGGGAGGGACTATGGCTACACCTTC	CASSPQGRDYGYTF
TRBV4-2	TRBD2	TRBJ2-7	NA	TGTGCCAGCAGCCAAGATTGGACTAGTCGCGAGCAGTACTTC	CASSQDWTSREQYF
TRBV4-2	TRBD2	TRBJ2-7	NA	TGTGCCAGCAGCCCTAGACTAGCGGGGGGTTACGAGCAGTACTTC	CASSPRLAGGYEQYF
TRBV6-5	NA	TRBJ2-2	NA	TGTGCCAGCACTAACGGGGTTAGGACCGGGGAGCTGTTTTTT	CASTNGVRTGELFF
TRBV7-2	TRBD2	TRBJ2-5	NA	TGTGCCAGCAGTCCCGGGACTAGCGTAGAGACCCAGTACTTC	CASSPGTSVETQYF
TRBV27	TRBD1	TRBJ2-7	NA	TGTGCCAGCAGCTTCGGGACAGAACCCTACGAGCAGTACTTC	CASSFGTEPYEQYF
TRBV30	TRBD1	TRBJ2-7	few	TGTGCCTGGAAAAAACAGGGGGCACTACGCGAGCAGTACTTC	CAWKKQGALREQYF
TRBV2	NA	TRBJ1-5	NA	TGTGCCAGCAGTGTGGGCAAGGGAGGGAGCAATCAGCCCCAGCATTTT	CASSVGKGGSNQPQHF
TRBV5-4	TRBD1	TRBJ2-6	few	TGTGCCAGCAGCCGTCCAGGGGGCGAGTTCTCTGGGGCCAACGTCCTGACTTTC	CASSRPGGEFSGANVLTF
TRBV6-5	TRBD2	TRBJ2-1	few	TGTGCCAGCAGTTACTCGAGGCTAGCGGGAGCCCATGAGCAGTTCTTC	CASSYSRLAGAHEQFF
TRBV19	NA	TRBJ1-2	NA	TGTGCCAGTAGTATGGGAACAGGCGGTTATTATGGCTACACCTTC	CASSMGTGGYYGYTF
TRBV5-1	NA	TRBJ2-7	NA	TGCGCCAGCAGCTTGGGGACAGATTCCTACGAGCAGTACTTC	CASSLGTDSYEQYF
TRBV21-1	NA	TRBJ1-5	NA	TGTGCCAGCAGCAAATACCCTGGACAGGGGCCTTTGGTGGTCAATCAGCCCCAGCATTTT	CASSKYPGQGPLVVNQPQHF
TRBV9	NA	TRBJ1-2	NA	TGTGCCAGCAGCGTAGGGGCCGGGAAAGACTATGGCTACACCTTC	CASSVGAGKDYGYTF
TRBV6-5	TRBD2	TRBJ2-1	NA	TGTGCCAGCAGTTACTCGACTAGCGGGAGGTATGAGCAGTTCTTC	CASSYSTSGRYEQFF
TRBV28	NA	TRBJ1-2	NA	TGTGCCAGCAGTTTAAAGGGGCGCCGGGGCTACACCTTC	CASSLKGRRGYTF
TRBV30	NA	TRBJ1-5	NA	TGTGCCTGGAGTCAGGGTGCAAAAGATCAGCCCCAGCATTTT	CAWSQGAKDQPQHF
TRBV4-1	NA	TRBJ2-7	few	TGCGCCAGCAGCAGCGCTCCGGGAGAAAGTTACGAGCAGTACTTC	CASSSAPGESYEQYF
TRBV14	NA	TRBJ2-1	NA	TGTGCCAGCAGCCAAGAATTAGCGGAGCAGTTCTTC	CASSQELAEQFF
TRBV25-1	TRBD1	TRBJ2-7	NA	TGTGCCAGCAGTGAAGAACAGGGGGCCCACGAGCAGTACTTC	CASSEEQGAHEQYF
TRBV28	TRBD2	TRBJ2-2	NA	TGTGCCAGCAGTTTAGCACTAGCGGGAGGGCCTACCGGGGAGCTGTTTTTT	CASSLALAGGPTGELFF
TRBV27	TRBD1	TRBJ1-1	NA	TGTGCCAGCAGTATATCAGGGGGCGGGAACACTGAAGCTTTCTTT	CASSISGGGNTEAFF
TRBV6-1	NA	TRBJ1-1	NA	TGTGCCAGCAGTGTGGGGGCGAACACTGAAGCTTTCTTT	CASSVGANTEAFF
TRBV2	TRBD2	TRBJ2-5	NA	TGTGCCAGCAGGGAAGCGGGAGGGACGGAGACCCAGTACTTC	CASREAGGTETQYF
TRBV5-4	TRBD2	TRBJ2-7	NA	TGTGCCAGCAGCCATAGCGGGAGGGCCTCAGGGGAGCAGTACTTC	CASSHSGRASGEQYF
TRBV29-1	NA	TRBJ1-2	NA	TGCAGCGTTGAACAGGGTGATGGCTACACCTTC	CSVEQGDGYTF